These 25 T cell receptor beta chains were sequenced from one sample in a study of control samples from healthy donors and cancer patients. The table came from immunoSEQ multiplex PCR; TCRdb's copy has only in-frame clones and leaves some out. This table holds 70,000 to 80,000 clones, about nine tenths found once. The sample was PBMCs. These receptors came from a woman between 45 and 60 years old with colorectal cancer.

This clone was counted once. The rearrangement links TRBV6-2 or TRBV6-3 to TRBJ2-5; possible D gene TRBD1, 5 bases. The CDR3 has 13 residues. The germline V gene has CDR1 MNHEY and CDR2 SVGEGT. The V end lost 2 bases, the J end lost 5 bases, and 9 bases lay between the germline ends. CDR3 DNA sequence: TGTGCCAGCAGTTACGGCAGGGCTGAGACCCAGTACTTC. This codes for CASSYGRAETQYF.

This chain links TRBV30 with TRBJ1-2, with unresolved D. This CDR3 has 15 amino acids. Trimming removed 0 bases at V and 3 bases at J, with 14 bases between. The V gene's germline CDR1 is GTSNPN and CDR2 SVGIG (reference sequence). The CDR3 spells CAWSVPSVDHYGYTF. The CDR3 DNA reads TGTGCCTGGAGTGTTCCGTCGGTCGACCACTATGGCTACACCTTC.

The chain has TRBV29-1 and TRBJ1-1; D unresolved. Germline CDR1 SQVTM, CDR2 ANQGSEA. CDR3 length: 15 amino acids. V lost 0 bases, J lost 0 bases, and 11 bases lay in between. CDR3 DNA sequence: TGCAGCGTTGAAGAAGGGCAGACCATGAACACTGAAGCTTTCTTT. Protein product: CSVEEGQTMNTEAFF.

This rearrangement joins TRBV7-9 to TRBJ2-5; weak D call: TRBD2 (6 bases). The V gene lost 3 bases and the J gene lost 1 base, with 12 bases spanning the gap. Germline V lookup: CDR1 SEHNR, CDR2 FQNEAQ (reference sequence). The CDR3 totals 15 residues. CDR3 DNA: TGTGCCAGCAGCTTCATATGGGACTTCCAAGAGACCCAGTACTTC. Translated, it gives CASSFIWDFQETQYF.

Concerning this clone: The junction differs from germline at one of its ends, possibly a read error. The identical CDR3 is also encoded by other nucleotide sequences in the sample. CDR3 sequence reads: CASSHGTGNSPLHF. DNA for the CDR3: TGTGCCAGTAGCCACGGGACAGGTAATTCACCCCTCCACTTT. V and J are TRBV3-1 (or the pseudogene TRBV3-2) and TRBJ1-6, with TRBD1 matching 8 bases. Per germline, CDR1 LGHDT and CDR2 YNNKEL (reference sequence). This CDR3 contains 14 residues.

The chain employs TRBV18 and TRBJ1-1, with D possibly matching TRBD1 (6 bases). Germline CDR1 KGHSH, CDR2 LQKENI. Trimming took off 4 bases at V and 1 base at J, with 13 bases between the two ends. The CDR3 consists of 15 residues. CDR3 residues: CASSRVGATNTEAFF. As DNA, the CDR3 is TGTGCCAGCTCACGAGTGGGGGCGACGAACACTGAAGCTTTCTTT.

This clone was seen just once. J is TRBJ1-1 and V is TRBV5-1; D may be TRBD1 (6 bases). Trimming took 4 bases from V and 0 from J, leaving 19 bases between them. Germline assignment: CDR1 SGHRS and CDR2 YFSETQ. There are 17 residues in the CDR3. The CDR3 DNA sequence: TGCGCCAGCAGCCCTACAGGGTCTAAGGGCATGAACACTGAAGCTTTCTTT. Amino acids: CASSPTGSKGMNTEAFF.

The rearrangement links TRBV5-4 to TRBJ1-6; D gene ambiguous. V was pared by 4 bases and J by 8 bases, with 25 bases between. Per germline, CDR1 SGHNT and CDR2 YYREEE (reference sequence). This CDR3 contains 18 residues. CDR3 sequence: CASSPESPRRDNDSPLHF. In DNA form, the CDR3 reads TGTGCCAGCAGCCCAGAGTCCCCTAGACGAGACAATGATTCACCCCTCCACTTT.

In the case of this clone: This specimen includes other DNA sequences encoding the same CDR3. The V call is TRBV13, the J call TRBJ2-7; no definite D call. CDR3 length: 13 residues. The germline V gene has CDR1 PRHDT and CDR2 FYEKMQ (reference sequence). Trimming cost V 5 bases and J 1 base, with 9 bases left between them. The CDR3 loop reads CASSLERSYEQYV. CDR3 nucleotides: TGTGCCAGCAGCCTTGAACGGTCCTACGAGCAGTACGTC.

The CDR3 DNA sequence: TGTGCCAGTAGTCCCCGCGGGGCTTCCAGCTCGCAGTACGTC. Translating gives CASSPRGASSSQYV. The chain links TRBV19 to TRBJ2-7; D is possibly TRBD2 (6 bases). V was shortened by 5 bases and J by 9 bases, with 20 bases between the two germline ends. The germline V gene encodes CDR1 LNHDA and CDR2 SQIVND (reference sequence). The CDR3 is 14 amino acids.

The chain joins TRBV20-1 to TRBJ1-2; D unresolved. Germline V gives CDR1 DFQATT, CDR2 SNEGSKA (reference sequence). The CDR3 contains 10 residues. Trimming cost V 6 bases and J 8 bases, with 10 bases left between them. For the CDR3, the DNA is TGCAGTGCAGTGACACAAGGCTACACCTTC. This sequence encodes CSAVTQGYTF.

This chain links TRBV28 with TRBJ1-3; D is perhaps TRBD1 (6 bases). V dropped 8 bases and J dropped 1 base, with 15 bases sitting between them. CDR3 length: 15 amino acids. The germline CDR1 and CDR2 sequences are MDHEN and SYDVKM. CDR3 in amino acids: CASSQGGGSGNTIYF. For the CDR3, the DNA is TGTGCCAGCTCTCAAGGGGGAGGTTCTGGAAACACCATATATTTT.

The J gene is TRBJ1-5, the V gene TRBV6-2 or TRBV6-3; TRBD1 aligns across 10 bases. The CDR3 covers 14 residues. J gave up 9 bases and V 4 bases, and 6 bases lay outside the gene matches. Per the germline V gene, CDR1 is MNHEY and CDR2 is SVGEGT. The CDR3 DNA reads TGTGCCAGCAGTTCGACCGGGACAGGGGTGCCCCAGCATTTT. This translates into CASSSTGTGVPQHF.

V is TRBV6-5 and J is TRBJ1-2; unclear D gene. Germline-derived CDR1 and CDR2 are MNHEY and SVGAGI. The length of the CDR3 is 15 residues. V shed 6 bases and J shed 0 bases, with 14 bases lying between them. The CDR3 nucleotides are TGTGCCAGCAGACCGCGCGGGATTACTAACTATGGCTACACCTTC. This codes for CASRPRGITNYGYTF.

This chain links TRBV7-2 with TRBJ2-3; D might be TRBD2 (6 bases). Germline lookup yields CDR1 SGHTA and CDR2 FQGNSA. This CDR3 has 16 amino acids. Trimming left V 4 bases short and J 2 bases short, with 16 bases between. CDR3 sequence (DNA): TGTGCCAGCAGCTGGAGGGGTGGGCGGTCCACAGATACGCAGTATTTT. Its protein product is CASSWRGGRSTDTQYF.

V gene TRBV25-1 combines with J gene TRBJ1-4; the D gene is possibly TRBD1 (6 bases). CDR3 size: 14 residues. The germline V and J ends were trimmed by 7 bases and 7 bases, with 16 bases remaining between them. CDR1 and CDR2 from the germline V gene are MGHDK and SYGVNS. CDR3 in amino acids: CASTQGLRGEKLFF. CDR3 DNA: TGTGCCAGCACACAGGGCTTACGCGGTGAAAAACTGTTTTTT.

This chain connects TRBV9 to TRBJ2-3; 7 bases fit TRBD2. Germline CDR1 and CDR2: SGDLS and YYNGEE. V lost 4 bases to trimming and J lost 2 bases; unmatched junction nucleotides: 7. CDR3 size: 15 residues. CDR3: CASSLVGGDTDTQYF. The CDR3 nucleotides read TGTGCCAGCAGCCTGGTGGGAGGGGACACAGATACGCAGTATTTT.

This clone was found once. This sequence joins TRBV7-2 and TRBJ2-3; TRBD2 matches 8 bases. After removal of 5 bases from V and 3 bases from J, the junction contained 16 bases not matched to a gene. The CDR3 is 18 amino acids. Germline V gene lookup returns CDR1 SGHTA and CDR2 FQGNSA. CDR3 sequence: CASSRGSRGGRRTDTQYF. The DNA of the CDR3 is TGTGCCAGCAGCCGGGGGTCGAGGGGCGGGAGGCGTACAGATACGCAGTATTTT.

The rearrangement joins TRBV2 to TRBJ2-1; 10 positions agree with TRBD2. This CDR3 is built from 15 residues. Trimming took 5 bases from V and 10 from J; bases not matched to a gene: 11. CDR1 is SNHLY, CDR2 FYNNEI, per germline. The CDR3 DNA reads as TGTGCCAGCAGTAGCGGAGTAGCGGGGGGCCCGGAGCAGTTCTTC. Residues: CASSSGVAGGPEQFF.

The genes are TRBV25-1 and TRBJ2-2; TRBD1 is a possible D gene (5 bases). V dropped 3 bases and J dropped 4 bases, with 12 bases sitting between them. This CDR3 region has 15 residues. Germline CDR1 MGHDK, CDR2 SYGVNS. CDR3 sequence (DNA): TGTGCCAGCAGTGACGGGCAGGGTGGCACCGGGGAGCTGTTTTTT. Protein product: CASSDGQGGTGELFF.

The chain employs TRBV19 and TRBJ1-5, with D uncertain. Deletions cut 3 bases from V and 2 bases from J, with 8 bases between. Germline assignment: CDR1 LNHDA and CDR2 SQIVND (reference sequence). This CDR3 is 14 amino acids long. The DNA of the CDR3 is TGTGCCAGTAGTATGGCAGGTCGCAATCAGCCCCAGCATTTT. This codes for CASSMAGRNQPQHF.

The chain carries TRBV5-6 and TRBJ1-5; maybe TRBD1 (6 bases). The CDR3 sequence is 17 residues long. Germline loops: CDR1 SGHDT, CDR2 YYEEEE. Deletions cut 2 bases from V and 4 bases from J, with 19 bases between. CDR3 nucleotides: TGTGCCAGCAGCTTTACGACAGGAAGGGGCCCAAATCAGCCCCAGCATTTT. Amino acids: CASSFTTGRGPNQPQHF.

The rearrangement joins TRBV27 to TRBJ1-1; D remains ambiguous. The CDR3 has 13 amino acids. The germline CDR1 and CDR2 sequences are MNHEY and SMNVEV (reference sequence). Trimming pared 4 bases from V and 1 base from J, leaving 7 bases between. The CDR3 sequence: CASSSAGNTEAFF. In DNA, the CDR3 is TGTGCCAGCAGTTCGGCGGGGAACACTGAAGCTTTCTTT.

The sample holds one count of this clone. The rearrangement uses TRBV2 and TRBJ2-5; D not resolved. Trimming stripped 2 bases from V and 1 base from J, with 5 bases between. The CDR3 totals 13 residues. The germline V gene has CDR1 SNHLY and CDR2 FYNNEI. CDR3 amino acids: CASSEWVQETQYF. CDR3 nucleotide sequence: TGTGCCAGCAGTGAATGGGTCCAAGAGACCCAGTACTTC.

This clone was counted only a few times. This sample includes further DNA sequences coding for the same CDR3. The chain uses TRBV30 and TRBJ1-6; D is unresolved. This CDR3 spans 17 amino acids. The V gene lost 2 bases and the J gene lost 0 bases, with 14 bases spanning the gap. Germline CDR1 GTSNPN, CDR2 SVGIG (reference sequence). As DNA, the CDR3 is TGTGCCTGGAGTACCCGGCCGGTGAGCTCCTATAATTCACCCCTCCACTTT. Protein: CAWSTRPVSSYNSPLHF.